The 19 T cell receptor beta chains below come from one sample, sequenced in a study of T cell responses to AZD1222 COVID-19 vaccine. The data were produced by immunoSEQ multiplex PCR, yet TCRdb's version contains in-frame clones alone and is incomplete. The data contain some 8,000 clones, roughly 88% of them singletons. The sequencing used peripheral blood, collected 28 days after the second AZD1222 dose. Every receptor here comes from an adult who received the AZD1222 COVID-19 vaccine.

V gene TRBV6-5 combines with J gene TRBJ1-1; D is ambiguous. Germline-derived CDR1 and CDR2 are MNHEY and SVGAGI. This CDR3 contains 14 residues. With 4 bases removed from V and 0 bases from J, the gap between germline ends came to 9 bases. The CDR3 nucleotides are TGTGCCAGCAGTTTAGCTGGTATGAACACTGAAGCTTTCTTT. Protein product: CASSLAGMNTEAFF.

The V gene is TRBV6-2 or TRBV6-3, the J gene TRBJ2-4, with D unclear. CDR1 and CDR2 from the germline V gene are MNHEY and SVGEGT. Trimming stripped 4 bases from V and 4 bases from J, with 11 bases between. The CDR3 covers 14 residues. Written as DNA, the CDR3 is TGTGCCAGCAGTTTGGGATTTAGGAAAAACATTCAGTACTTC. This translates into CASSLGFRKNIQYF.

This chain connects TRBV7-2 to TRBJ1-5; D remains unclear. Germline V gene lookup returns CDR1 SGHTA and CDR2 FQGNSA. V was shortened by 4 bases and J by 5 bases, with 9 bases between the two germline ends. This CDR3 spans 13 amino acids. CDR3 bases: TGTGCCAGCAGCTATGCGACCGATCAGCCCCAGCATTTT. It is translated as CASSYATDQPQHF.

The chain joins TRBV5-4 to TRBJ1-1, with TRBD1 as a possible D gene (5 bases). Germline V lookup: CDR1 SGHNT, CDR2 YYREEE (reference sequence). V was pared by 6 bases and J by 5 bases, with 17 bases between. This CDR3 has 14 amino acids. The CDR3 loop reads CASTPGGGFTEAFF. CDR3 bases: TGTGCCAGCACACCGGGGGGGGGTTTTACTGAAGCTTTCTTT.

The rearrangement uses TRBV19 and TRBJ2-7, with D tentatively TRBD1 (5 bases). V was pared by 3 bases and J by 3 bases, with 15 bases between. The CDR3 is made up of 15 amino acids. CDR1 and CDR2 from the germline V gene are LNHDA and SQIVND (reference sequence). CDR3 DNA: TGTGCCAGTAGTATGGGTCAGGGCAGGGTCTACGAGCAGTACTTC. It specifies CASSMGQGRVYEQYF.

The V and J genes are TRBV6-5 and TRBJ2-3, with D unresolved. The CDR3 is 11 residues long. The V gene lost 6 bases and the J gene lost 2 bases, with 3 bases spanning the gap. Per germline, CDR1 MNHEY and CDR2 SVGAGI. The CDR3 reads CASSHTDTQYF. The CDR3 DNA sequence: TGTGCCAGCAGCCACACAGATACGCAGTATTTT.

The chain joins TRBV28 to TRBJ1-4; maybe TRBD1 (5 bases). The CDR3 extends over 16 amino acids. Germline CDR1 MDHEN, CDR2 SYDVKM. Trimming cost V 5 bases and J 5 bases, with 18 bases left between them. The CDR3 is CASSPSGGVGNEKLFF. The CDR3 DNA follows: TGTGCCAGCAGTCCCTCGGGAGGGGTTGGAAATGAAAAACTGTTTTTT.

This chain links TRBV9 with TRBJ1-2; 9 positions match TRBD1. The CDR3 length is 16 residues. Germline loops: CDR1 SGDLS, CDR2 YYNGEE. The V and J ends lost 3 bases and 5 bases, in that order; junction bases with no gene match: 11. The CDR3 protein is CASSARVTGGRYGYTF. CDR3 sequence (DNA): TGTGCCAGCAGCGCCCGGGTTACAGGGGGCCGGTATGGCTACACCTTC.

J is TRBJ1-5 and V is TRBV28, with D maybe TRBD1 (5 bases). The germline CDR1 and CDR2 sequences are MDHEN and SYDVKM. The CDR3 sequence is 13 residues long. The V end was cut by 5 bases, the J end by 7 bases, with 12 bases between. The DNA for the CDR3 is TGTGCCAGCAGTCAGATTCGGGGGCAGCCCCAGCATTTT. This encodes CASSQIRGQPQHF.

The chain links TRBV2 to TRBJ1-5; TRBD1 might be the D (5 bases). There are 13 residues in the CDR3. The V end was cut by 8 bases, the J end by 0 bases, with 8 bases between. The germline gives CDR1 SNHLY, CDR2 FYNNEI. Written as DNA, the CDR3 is TGTGCCAGCCAGGGAGATAGCAATCAGCCCCAGCATTTT. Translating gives CASQGDSNQPQHF.

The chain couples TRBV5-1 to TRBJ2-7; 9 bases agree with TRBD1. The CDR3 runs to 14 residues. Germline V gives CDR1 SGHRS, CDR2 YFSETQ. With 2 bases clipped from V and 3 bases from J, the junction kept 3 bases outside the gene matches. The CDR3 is CASSLQGAGYEQYF. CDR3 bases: TGCGCCAGCAGCTTACAGGGGGCGGGCTACGAGCAGTACTTC.

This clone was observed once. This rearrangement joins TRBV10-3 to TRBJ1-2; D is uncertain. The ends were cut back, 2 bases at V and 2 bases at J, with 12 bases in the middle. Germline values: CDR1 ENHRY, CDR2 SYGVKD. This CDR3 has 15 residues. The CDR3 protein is CAISEKAGRNYGYTF. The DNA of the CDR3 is TGTGCCATCAGTGAGAAGGCCGGGAGGAACTATGGCTACACCTTC.

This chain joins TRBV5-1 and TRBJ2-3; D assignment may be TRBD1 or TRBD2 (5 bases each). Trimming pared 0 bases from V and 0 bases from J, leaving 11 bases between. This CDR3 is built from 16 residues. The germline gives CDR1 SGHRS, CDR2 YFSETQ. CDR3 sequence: CASSLALGVSTDTQYF. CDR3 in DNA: TGCGCCAGCAGCTTGGCCTTGGGGGTGAGCACAGATACGCAGTATTTT.

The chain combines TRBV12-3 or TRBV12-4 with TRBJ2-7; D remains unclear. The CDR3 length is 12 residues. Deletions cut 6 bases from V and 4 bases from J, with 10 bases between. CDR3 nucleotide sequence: TGTGCCAGCAGATCTAGTGGGTACGAGCAGTACTTC. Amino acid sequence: CASRSSGYEQYF.

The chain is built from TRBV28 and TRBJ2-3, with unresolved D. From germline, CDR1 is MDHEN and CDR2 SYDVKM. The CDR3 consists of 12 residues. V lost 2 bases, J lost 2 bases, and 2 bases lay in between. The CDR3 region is CASSLTTDTQYF. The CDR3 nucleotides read TGTGCCAGCAGTTTAACCACAGATACGCAGTATTTT.

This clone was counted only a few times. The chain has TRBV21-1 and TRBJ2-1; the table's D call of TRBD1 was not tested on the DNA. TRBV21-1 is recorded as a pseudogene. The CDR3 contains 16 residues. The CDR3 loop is CASSKADGQGGNEQFF. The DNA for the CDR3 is TGTGCCAGCAGCAAAGCTGACGGACAGGGAGGGAATGAGCAGTTCTTC.

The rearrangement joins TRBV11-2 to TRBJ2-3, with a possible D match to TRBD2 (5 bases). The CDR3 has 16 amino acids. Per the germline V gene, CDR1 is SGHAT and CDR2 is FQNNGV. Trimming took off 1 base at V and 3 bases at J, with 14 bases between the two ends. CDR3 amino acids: CASSLGVTRPTDTQYF. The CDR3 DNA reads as TGTGCCAGCAGCTTAGGGGTCACTAGACCGACAGATACGCAGTATTTT.

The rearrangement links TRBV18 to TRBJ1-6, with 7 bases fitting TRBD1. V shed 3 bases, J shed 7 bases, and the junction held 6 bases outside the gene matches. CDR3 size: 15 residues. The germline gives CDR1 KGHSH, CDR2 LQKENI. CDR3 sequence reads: CASSPLGQQNSPLHF. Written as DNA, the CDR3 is TGTGCCAGCTCACCTTTGGGACAGCAGAATTCACCCCTCCACTTT.

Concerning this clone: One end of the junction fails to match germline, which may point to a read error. The CDR3 region has the DNA TGTGCCAGCAGCTTAACGGGACAGGGGGCGCCGGTCTTC. The encoded protein is CASSLTGQGAPVF. The chain is built from TRBV7-2 and TRBJ1-2; 12 nucleotides line up with TRBD1. Germline CDR1 SGHTA, CDR2 FQGNSA. This CDR3 spans 13 amino acids.